Following are 19 T cell receptor beta chains from one sample sequenced in a study of cytomegalovirus exposure and HLA in healthy donors. Researchers ran the PCR with 60 Vbeta and 13 Jbeta primers. Repertoires were generated with immunoSEQ multiplex PCR, while TCRdb's copy carries only in-frame clones and drops some. The data hold some 150,000 clones, with about 75% observed a single time. Sequenced sample: PBMCs. Source of these receptors: a male donor in good health and CMV-seronegative.

The CDR3 nucleotides are TGTGCCAGCAATCCCCTAGGACAGGGGGAGGCTGAAGCTTTCTTT. It codes for CASNPLGQGEAEAFF. This chain joins TRBV6-6 and TRBJ1-1, with 10 bases aligning to TRBD1. Germline CDR1 MNHNY, CDR2 SVGAGI (reference sequence). The CDR3 consists of 15 residues. Trimming at V came to 7 bases and at J to 6 bases, leaving 11 bases not matched to a gene.

This clone was recorded once. V gene TRBV7-3 combines with J gene TRBJ2-1, with a possible D match to TRBD2 (5 bases). Trimming removed 5 bases at V and 3 bases at J, with 11 bases between. This CDR3 is 14 amino acids long. Germline lookup yields CDR1 SGHTA and CDR2 FQGTGA. The CDR3 loop reads CASSPKAGYNEQFF. Here the CDR3 DNA reads TGTGCCAGCAGCCCAAAGGCGGGCTACAATGAGCAGTTCTTC.

This clone was detected only a few times. The genes are TRBV19 and TRBJ1-2; 7 bases agree with TRBD1. Germline-derived CDR1 and CDR2 are LNHDA and SQIVND (reference sequence). This CDR3 contains 12 residues. In DNA, the CDR3 is TGTGGAACGACAGGGCCCGTCTATGGCTACACCTTC. It is translated as CGTTGPVYGYTF.

This clone was counted between two and nine times. The CDR3: CASSLVGGSYNEQFF. The CDR3 DNA follows: TGTGCCAGCAGCTTAGTCGGGGGGTCCTACAATGAGCAGTTCTTC. J is TRBJ2-1 and V is TRBV7-9, with 7 bases matching TRBD2. Per the germline V gene, CDR1 is SEHNR and CDR2 is FQNEAQ (reference sequence). The junction had 1 base not matched to a gene; V was cut back by 1 base and J by 1 base. This CDR3 contains 15 residues. Drawing the rest from reference TRBV7-9 and TRBJ2-1, the complete variable domain is DTGVSQNPRHKITKRGQNVTFRCDPISEHNRLYWYRQTLGQGPEFLTYFQNEAQLEKSRLLSDRFSAERPKGSFSTLEIQRTEQGDSAMYLCASSLVGGSYNEQFFGPGTRLTVL.

This clone showed up just a few times. The V and J genes are TRBV6-6 and TRBJ1-2; 9 bases match TRBD1. Germline V gene lookup returns CDR1 MNHNY and CDR2 SVGAGI (reference sequence). J lost 8 bases, V lost 6 bases, and 7 bases had no gene match. CDR3 size: 13 residues. The CDR3 sequence is CASSPGQGRGYTF. For the CDR3, the DNA is TGTGCCAGCAGCCCAGGACAGGGGCGAGGCTACACCTTC.

The chain couples TRBV15 to TRBJ2-3; perhaps TRBD1 as D (5 bases). V was pared by 5 bases and J by 7 bases, with 7 bases between. CDR1 and CDR2 (germline): LNHNV, YYDKDF (reference sequence). The CDR3 is made up of 11 amino acids. The DNA for the CDR3 is TGTGCCACCAGCCAGGGCCATACGCAGTATTTT. Protein product: CATSQGHTQYF.

The gene calls are TRBV29-1 and TRBJ2-2; TRBD2 aligns across 9 bases. This CDR3 is built from 15 residues. Germline V gives CDR1 SQVTM, CDR2 ANQGSEA. The trim removed 3 bases at V and 1 base at J, leaving 3 bases unmatched. The CDR3: CSVEQRGENTGELFF. For the CDR3, the DNA is TGCAGCGTTGAGCAGCGGGGGGAGAACACCGGGGAGCTGTTTTTT.

The V call is TRBV5-4, the J call TRBJ1-1, with TRBD1 matching 8 bases. CDR3 length: 14 residues. Trimming at V came to 3 bases and at J to 1 base, leaving 2 bases not matched to a gene. Germline CDR1 and CDR2: SGHNT and YYREEE (reference sequence). The CDR3 here is CASSYGQGNTEAFF. CDR3 coding DNA: TGTGCCAGCAGCTACGGACAGGGGAACACTGAAGCTTTCTTT. Filled out from reference TRBV5-4 and TRBJ1-1, the complete variable domain reads ETGVTQSPTHLIKTRGQQVTLRCSSQSGHNTVSWYQQALGQGPQFIFQYYREEENGRGNFPPRFSGLQFPNYSSELNVNALELDDSALYLCASSYGQGNTEAFFGQGTRLTVV.

This chain connects TRBV5-1 to TRBJ2-6; 7 bases are shared with TRBD1. This CDR3 is built from 17 residues. V dropped 4 bases and J dropped 0; count of bases not matched to a gene: 7. The germline V gene encodes CDR1 SGHRS and CDR2 YFSETQ. The CDR3 DNA reads as TGCGCCAGCAGCATCCGGACAGGTATCTCTGGGGCCAACGTCCTGACTTTC. It encodes CASSIRTGISGANVLTF.

The chain carries TRBV29-1 and TRBJ2-1, with D possibly matching TRBD2 (6 bases). V lost 5 bases and J 4 bases, leaving 12 bases between the germline ends. Germline CDR1 is SQVTM and CDR2 is ANQGSEA. The CDR3 totals 13 residues. CDR3 sequence (DNA): TGCAGCGTTTTCGGCGGGGATTACAATGAGCAGTTCTTC. Encoded protein: CSVFGGDYNEQFF.

V usage is TRBV5-1 and J usage is TRBJ2-1; D might be TRBD1 (5 bases). Germline CDR1 SGHRS, CDR2 YFSETQ. The CDR3 has 15 amino acids. V dropped 3 bases and J dropped 8 bases, with 18 bases sitting between them. The chain's CDR3 is CASSSPDSLVDEQFF. Here the CDR3 DNA reads TGCGCCAGCAGCTCCCCTGACAGTCTGGTCGATGAGCAGTTCTTC.

The sample holds a few counts of this clone. The CDR3 sequence is CASSPPPRVRTYNEQFF. In DNA, the CDR3 is TGTGCCAGCAGTCCCCCACCCCGGGTCCGAACCTACAATGAGCAGTTCTTC. The chain employs TRBV28 and TRBJ2-1; D gene unclear. V gave up 5 bases and J gave up 2 bases, with 19 bases separating them. CDR3 length equals 17 residues. Germline CDR1 reads MDHEN; CDR2 reads SYDVKM.

A remark on this clone: At one end, the junction sequence differs from germline, possibly due to a read error. The gene calls are TRBV7-9 and TRBJ2-2; 7 nucleotides agree with TRBD1. Germline V gene data show CDR1 as SEHNR and CDR2 as FQNEAQ (reference sequence). This CDR3 comprises 18 residues. Written as DNA, the CDR3 is TGTTCCAGCAGCGCCCAACAGGGGCCCCGTGTCAACACCGGGGAGCTGTTTTTT. This sequence encodes CSSSAQQGPRVNTGELFF.

The rearrangement joins TRBV14 to TRBJ2-1; D is possibly TRBD1 (6 bases). With 3 bases removed from V and 2 bases from J, the gap between germline ends came to 17 bases. CDR3 length: 17 amino acids. Germline CDR1 SGHDN, CDR2 FVKESK. CDR3 sequence (DNA): TGTGCCAGCAGCCAGCCTCAGGACAGTATGCCCTACAATGAGCAGTTCTTC. Residues: CASSQPQDSMPYNEQFF.

The CDR3 is CASSLRGKGINEQYF. CDR3 in DNA: TGTGCCAGCAGCTTAAGAGGGAAAGGGATCAACGAGCAGTACTTC. J is TRBJ2-7 and V is TRBV7-2; D is perhaps TRBD2 (5 bases). The CDR3 has 15 residues. Germline V gene lookup returns CDR1 SGHTA and CDR2 FQGNSA. The V and J ends lost 2 bases and 5 bases respectively, with 16 bases between them.

With respect to this clone: An end of the junction does not agree with germline; a read error may underlie this. This chain links TRBV6-5 with TRBJ2-7, with 7 bases matching TRBD1. Germline-derived CDR1 and CDR2 are MNHEY and SVGAGI. There are 15 residues in the CDR3. As DNA, the CDR3 is TGTGTCAGCAGTTCCCCACAGGGGACCACCTACGAGCAGTACTTC. This encodes CVSSSPQGTTYEQYF.

The CDR3 bases are TGTGCCAGCAGCCGAGCTACCTTAGGGGGCAATCAGCCCCAGCATTTT. It yields the protein CASSRATLGGNQPQHF. The chain is built from TRBV7-6 and TRBJ1-5, with D maybe TRBD1 (5 bases). The CDR3 totals 16 residues. CDR1 SGHVS and CDR2 FNYEAQ come from the germline V gene. The ends were cut back, 5 bases at V and 2 bases at J, with 16 bases in the middle.

The chain has TRBV6-1 and TRBJ2-7, with D possibly being TRBD1 (6 bases). Trimming pared 4 bases from V and 0 bases from J, leaving 13 bases between. This CDR3 spans 15 amino acids. The germline CDR1 and CDR2 sequences are MNHNS and SASEGT. CDR3 nucleotide sequence: TGTGCCAGCAGTGCCGCCCTGGACAGCTCCTACGAGCAGTACTTC. Protein product: CASSAALDSSYEQYF.

The chain employs TRBV7-9 and TRBJ1-5, with TRBD1 matching 8 bases. In germline, CDR1 is SEHNR, CDR2 FQNEAQ (reference sequence). CDR3 length equals 16 residues. Trimming cost V 0 bases and J 2 bases; bases outside gene matches: 3. The CDR3 loop is CASSLAGGQGNQPQHF. The CDR3, as DNA: TGTGCCAGCAGCTTAGCGGGGGGACAGGGCAATCAGCCCCAGCATTTT.